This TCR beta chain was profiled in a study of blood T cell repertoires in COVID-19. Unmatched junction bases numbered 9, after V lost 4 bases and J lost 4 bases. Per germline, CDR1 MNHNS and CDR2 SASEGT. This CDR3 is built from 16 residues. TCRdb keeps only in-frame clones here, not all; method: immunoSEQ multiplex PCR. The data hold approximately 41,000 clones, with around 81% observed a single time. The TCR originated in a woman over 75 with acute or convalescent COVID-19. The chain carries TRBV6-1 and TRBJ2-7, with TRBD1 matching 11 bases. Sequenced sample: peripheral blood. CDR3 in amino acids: CASSAGTGGNRYEQYF. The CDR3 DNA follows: TGTGCCAGCAGTGCTGGGACAGGGGGTAATAGGTACGAGCAGTACTTC.